This T cell receptor (beta chain) was recovered during a study of T cell responses to AZD1222 COVID-19 vaccine. Whole-study findings and limits: The sample set comprised mostly white British donors with more females, and clonal diversity was possibly underestimated. Following two doses of AZD1222, Spike-specific TCR breadth and depth rose. Researchers report vaccine-associated CD4 TCRs spanning spike, with dominance at 160-218 and 743-854. Targeting of unmutated variant regions was reportedly seen in nearly half of spike-specific TCRs.

The CDR3 is 14 residues long. V gave up 2 bases and J gave up 14 bases; unmatched junction bases: 12. Germline CDR1 reads MDHEN; CDR2 reads SYDVKM. Repertoires were generated with immunoSEQ multiplex PCR, while TCRdb's copy carries only in-frame clones and drops some. This table has around 130,000 clones, approximately 92% appearing once. This clone has just one count. Its antigen is unidentified. The material was peripheral blood, obtained 28 days after the second dose of the MenACWY control vaccine. The sequence came from an adult who received the MenACWY meningococcal vaccine as a control. The V gene is TRBV28, the J gene TRBJ2-3; TRBD2 aligns across 8 bases. CDR3 nucleotide sequence: TGTGCCAGCAGTTTACGCCTCGGGGGGGGCCCGTGGTATTTT. Encoded protein: CASSLRLGGGPWYF.